Listed below are T cell receptor beta chains from one sample, sequenced in a study of blood T cell repertoires in COVID-19. The assay was immunoSEQ multiplex PCR, and TCRdb's table has in-frame clones only and misses some. Counted here are 140,000 or so clones, around 83% occurring once; the ten biggest clones make up less than 3.5%. The sample consisted of peripheral blood. The origin of the receptors is a human donor with acute or convalescent COVID-19. The donor label of this sample is uncertain. CDR3s include the opening cysteine and the closing phenylalanine or tryptophan. Fields, in order: V gene, D gene, clone size, J gene, CDR3 protein, CDR3 DNA. D genes are given only for firm matches. A clone size is listed for some rows: how often the clone was seen (once, few, many), or a class if it is expanded.

>TRBV4-2|NA|NA|TRBJ2-1
CASSQGQYNEQFF
TGTGCCAGCAGCCAGGGACAATACAATGAGCAGTTCTTC
>TRBV7-6|TRBD1|NA|TRBJ1-6
CASSLATGGSSPLHF
TGTGCCAGCAGCTTGGCAACAGGGGGCAGTTCACCCCTCCACTTT
>TRBV28|NA|NA|TRBJ1-1
CASSWPDRTDTEAFF
TGTGCCAGCAGTTGGCCCGACAGGACCGACACTGAAGCTTTCTTT
>TRBV24-1|TRBD2|NA|TRBJ2-1
CATASGEPYNEQFF
TGTGCCACCGCGAGCGGGGAGCCATACAATGAGCAGTTCTTC
>TRBV19|TRBD1|NA|TRBJ1-2
CASSSGTGSGYTF
TGTGCCAGTAGTTCCGGGACAGGGAGCGGCTACACCTTC
>TRBV15|NA|NA|TRBJ2-2
CATSRARENTGELFF
TGTGCCACCAGCAGAGCAAGAGAGAACACCGGGGAGCTGTTTTTT
>TRBV30|TRBD2|NA|TRBJ2-1
CAWSAQLAGDNEQFF
TGTGCCTGGAGTGCCCAACTAGCGGGGGACAATGAGCAGTTCTTC
>TRBV5-1|TRBD1|NA|TRBJ1-1
CASSLKTGGEVRTEAFF
TGCGCCAGCAGCCTGAAGACAGGGGGAGAGGTGAGAACTGAAGCTTTCTTT
>TRBV5-4|TRBD2|few|TRBJ2-2
CASSLRAGGNTGELFF
TGTGCCAGCAGCTTACGGGCGGGGGGGAACACCGGGGAGCTGTTTTTT
>TRBV7-9|NA|NA|TRBJ1-2
CASSLGPLPEQGYTF
TGTGCCAGCAGCTTAGGGCCCTTACCCGAACAGGGCTACACCTTC
>TRBV18|NA|NA|TRBJ2-2
CASSPSPSANTGELFF
TGTGCCAGCTCACCATCACCTAGCGCGAACACCGGGGAGCTGTTTTTT